This TCR beta chain was sequenced during a study of Graves' ophthalmopathy and Graves' hyperthyroidism. The V segment lost 6 bases and the J segment 5 bases; nucleotides outside the gene matches: 14. Germline V lookup: CDR1 SGHVS, CDR2 FQNEAQ. This CDR3 has 17 amino acids. This clonotype has just a few counts. RNA transcripts yielded amplified TCR beta CDR3 regions. First-round RT-PCR used HTBI primers; second-round multiplex PCR followed. MiXCR, applied by TCRdb to the multiplex PCR reads, yields one record per CDR3 protein. Of 560,000 or so distinct CDR3 sequences in the sample, just under 40% were seen once.

Source material: peripheral blood or thyroid tissue (not recorded which). This receptor was obtained from an adult man with Graves' hyperthyroidism. The chain carries TRBV7-8 and TRBJ1-1; the match to TRBD1 covers 11 bases. The CDR3 bases are TGTGCCAGCAGTACTGCCCCCGGGACAGGGGGAGGGACTGAAGCTTTCTTT. As protein: CASSTAPGTGGGTEAFF.